This TCR beta chain comes out of a study of T cell changes during pregnancy in multiple sclerosis. TCRdb's table, derived via immunoSEQ multiplex PCR, lists solely in-frame clones and lacks some. Among tens of thousands of clones, about 91% were seen once, and the ten largest hold over 1.3%. Germline loops: CDR1 SGHRS, CDR2 YFSETQ. The CDR3 is made up of 17 amino acids. The J segment lost 2 bases and the V segment lost 5 bases, leaving 12 bases of the junction unmatched. The chain carries TRBV5-1 and TRBJ2-5, with 10 bases lining up with TRBD2. This TCR was sampled from a female donor with multiple sclerosis, enrolled in a pregnancy study. Here the sequenced sample was peripheral blood, taken before pregnancy. The CDR3 region is CASRWASGGPTQETQYF. The CDR3 nucleotides read TGCGCCAGCAGATGGGCTAGCGGGGGCCCTACACAAGAGACCCAGTACTTC.